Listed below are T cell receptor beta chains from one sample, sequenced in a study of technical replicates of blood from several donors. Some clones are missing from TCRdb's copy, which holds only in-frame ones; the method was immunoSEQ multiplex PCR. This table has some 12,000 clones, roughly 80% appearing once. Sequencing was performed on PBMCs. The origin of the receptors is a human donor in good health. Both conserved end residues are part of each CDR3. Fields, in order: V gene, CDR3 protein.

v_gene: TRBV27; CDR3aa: CASSPRGKRDRGYTF
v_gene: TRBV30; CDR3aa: CAWSQGALATVNEQFF
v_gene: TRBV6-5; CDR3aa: CASRSRETQYF
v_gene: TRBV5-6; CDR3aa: CASRPGHYLPNNEQFF
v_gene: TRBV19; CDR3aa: CASTIGRGLGEAFF
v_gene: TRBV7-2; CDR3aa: CASSPTGGNYGYTF
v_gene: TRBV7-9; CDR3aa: CASTLEGTPRYGYTF
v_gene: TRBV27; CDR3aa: CASRRGGTMDYEQYF
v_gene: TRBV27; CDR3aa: CASSPSRWGGTDTQYF
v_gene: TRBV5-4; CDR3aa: CASSRTSGVYNEQFF
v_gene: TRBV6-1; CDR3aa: CASSEESGTQETQYF
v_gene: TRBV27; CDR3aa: CASSYLTGFNQPQHF
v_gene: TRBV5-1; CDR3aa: CASSVLQGAQETQYF
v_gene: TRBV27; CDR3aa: CASSLQGAIRPQHF
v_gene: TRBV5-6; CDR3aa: CASSLGGDRGEAFF
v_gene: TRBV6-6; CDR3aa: CASSSSDRGGYGYTF
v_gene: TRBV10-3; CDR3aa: CAISDGTSGDNEQFF
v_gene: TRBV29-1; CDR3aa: CSAVQGVTGANVLTF
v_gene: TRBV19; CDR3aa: CASSIMGSSYNEQFF
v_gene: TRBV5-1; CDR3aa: CASSLPPGGSSGANVLTF
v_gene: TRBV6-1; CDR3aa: CASTHSGGAYGYTF
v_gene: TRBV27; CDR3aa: CASSFLPTGESNQPQHF
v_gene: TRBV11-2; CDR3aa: CASSFYTGGLNTEAFF
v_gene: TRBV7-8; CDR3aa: CASSLDRETQYF
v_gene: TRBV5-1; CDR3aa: CASSPGGTRPHGYTF
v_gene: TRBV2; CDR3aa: CASSEVQGLNEKLFF
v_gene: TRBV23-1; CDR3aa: CASSTTGCPARYGYTF
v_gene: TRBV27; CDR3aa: CASSLPGGFEAFF
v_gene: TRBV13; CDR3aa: CASSGGPQETQYF
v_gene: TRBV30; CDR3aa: CAWSVESSYEQYF
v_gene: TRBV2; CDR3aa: CASSLTGEGYGYTF
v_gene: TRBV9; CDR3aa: CASSVPGQADYEQYF
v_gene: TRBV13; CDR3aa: CASRPAFLGLNTEAFF
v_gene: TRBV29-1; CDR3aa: CSALLLGFEQYF
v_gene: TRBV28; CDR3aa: CASSLAGGGYGYTF
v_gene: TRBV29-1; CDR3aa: CSSWDSQETQYF
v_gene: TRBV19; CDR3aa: CASSAGVPNQPQHF
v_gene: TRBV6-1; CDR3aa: CASSDNGYTF
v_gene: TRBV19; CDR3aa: CASRGGKGGVGEQFF
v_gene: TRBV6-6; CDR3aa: CASSVPGQGTETQYF
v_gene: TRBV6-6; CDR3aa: CASSYGRSTEAFF
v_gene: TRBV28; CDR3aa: CASSLGTSGSDEQYF
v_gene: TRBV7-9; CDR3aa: CASSELVTGVSNYGYTF
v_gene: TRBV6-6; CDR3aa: CASSYSISEALKPQHF
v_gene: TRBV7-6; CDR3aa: CASSVNPPWSLGFGEQYF
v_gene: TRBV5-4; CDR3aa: CASSSTSGITNEQFF
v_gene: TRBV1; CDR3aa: CTSSQDWTEQYF
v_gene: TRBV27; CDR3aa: CASSRTSGAYEQYF
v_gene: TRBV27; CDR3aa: CASSRAGTYGYTF
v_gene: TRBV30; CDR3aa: CAWSGQGGSGNTIYF
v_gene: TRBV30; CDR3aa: CAWSVYPHGQGAGEQYF
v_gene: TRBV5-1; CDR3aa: CASSLWTGTANEQYF
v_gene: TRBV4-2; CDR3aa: CASSQAFQGASGANVLTF
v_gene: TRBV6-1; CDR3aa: CASSEPPYNEQFF
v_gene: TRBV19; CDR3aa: CASSEGDTPYEQYF
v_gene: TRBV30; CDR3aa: CAWSWTGSTLYGYTF
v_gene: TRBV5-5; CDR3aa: CASSPGTGGTEAFF
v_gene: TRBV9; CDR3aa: CASSPGGLAGYNEQFF
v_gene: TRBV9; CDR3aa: CASSTIAGGQETQYF